The present T cell receptor (beta chain) was sequenced within a study of T cell responses to AZD1222 COVID-19 vaccine. Looking at the study overall: Pooled in the analysis were second doses at about 4 or about 12 weeks. Overall study results and limits: The donor cohort was predominantly white British with a female majority, and clonal diversity may have been underestimated.

Per the germline V gene, CDR1 is SNHLY and CDR2 is FYNNEI. V lost 6 bases to trimming and J lost 1 base, with 5 bases between them. The CDR3 is 12 amino acids. Remarks on this clone: Its antigen is still unknown. Other nucleotide sequences from this sample produce the same CDR3.

Clones were read by immunoSEQ multiplex PCR, and TCRdb kept only the in-frame ones, dropping some. Of about 200,000 clones in the sample, approximately 92% were seen once. This sequence joins TRBV2 and TRBJ2-3, with D maybe TRBD2 (5 bases). Specimen: peripheral blood, collected on day 0 of AZD1222 vaccination. This clonotype was sampled from an adult in good health. The CDR3 DNA sequence: TGTGCCAGCAGGAGGGGCACAGATACGCAGTATTTT. Amino acids: CASRRGTDTQYF.